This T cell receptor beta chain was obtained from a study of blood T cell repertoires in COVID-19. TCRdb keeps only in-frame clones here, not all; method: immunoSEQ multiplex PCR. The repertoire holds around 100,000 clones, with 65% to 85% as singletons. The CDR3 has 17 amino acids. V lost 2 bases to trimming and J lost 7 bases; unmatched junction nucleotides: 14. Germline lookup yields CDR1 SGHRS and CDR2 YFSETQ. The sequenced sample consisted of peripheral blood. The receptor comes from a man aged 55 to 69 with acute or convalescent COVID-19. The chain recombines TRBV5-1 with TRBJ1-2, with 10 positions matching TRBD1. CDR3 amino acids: CASSFWRSGTGELGYTF. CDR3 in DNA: TGCGCCAGCAGCTTTTGGAGGTCCGGGACAGGGGAACTTGGCTACACCTTC.